This TCR beta chain was retrieved from a study of shared clonotypes between healthy human individuals. Study outcomes and limitations: A reduction in generation probabilities was seen for non-shared clonotypes relative to those shared by all four donors.

The repertoire was sequenced with immunoSEQ multiplex PCR; TCRdb's copy has only in-frame clones and lacks some. The sample holds more than 2,000,000 clones, just over 90% seen once. Germline lookup yields CDR1 SNHLY and CDR2 FYNNEI. Between the trimmed V and J ends, which lost 6 bases and 3 bases, there was a span of 8 bases. The CDR3 contains 13 residues. To note about this clone: Its antigen is as yet unknown.

This receptor was taken from a man aged 18-30 years in good health. V is TRBV2 and J is TRBJ2-2; D may match TRBD1 or TRBD2 (5 bases each). The sequencing input was naive CD4+ T cells sorted from blood. This sample's subset: CD45RA+ positively selected. The CDR3 DNA is TGTGCCAGCAGGGGGGACGACACCGGGGAGCTGTTTTTT. Translating gives CASRGDDTGELFF.